Listed here are 29 T cell receptor beta chains from one sample, sequenced in a study of beta chain features in type 1 diabetes. Study-wide results and caveats: All four CD4+ subsets of Type 1 diabetes patients contained TCRB CDR3s that were moderately but significantly shorter.

These receptors have no identified antigens. As every portion of the isolated RNA was reverse transcribed, the sequencing read expressed TCRB transcripts. The data were produced by immunoSEQ multiplex PCR, yet TCRdb's version contains in-frame clones alone and is incomplete. Found here are about 280,000 clones, 15% of them singletons; the top ten hold around 0.015%. Sequencing used naive CD4+ T cells from blood. These receptors were collected from a man aged 18 to 29 with type 1 diabetes.

The gene calls are TRBV27 and TRBJ2-5; D is perhaps TRBD2 (5 bases). Per the germline V gene, CDR1 is MNHEY and CDR2 is SMNVEV (reference sequence). The CDR3 sequence is 14 residues long. Trimming removed 0 bases at V and 5 bases at J, with 10 bases between. The CDR3 region is CASSLSRDGETQYF. Here the CDR3 DNA reads TGTGCCAGCAGTTTATCGAGGGATGGGGAGACCCAGTACTTC.

The chain employs TRBV28 and TRBJ1-2, with 12 bases that match TRBD1. J was trimmed by 4 bases and V by 2 bases; bases with no gene match: 2. Germline V lookup: CDR1 MDHEN, CDR2 SYDVKM. The CDR3 consists of 15 residues. The CDR3 DNA is TGTGCCAGCAGTTTAGGGACAGGGGGCGTCTATGGCTACACCTTC. Protein product: CASSLGTGGVYGYTF.

J is TRBJ2-6 and V is TRBV7-9; 8 bases fit TRBD2. This CDR3 has 17 amino acids. The trim removed 4 bases at V and 3 bases at J, leaving 8 bases unmatched. The germline V gene encodes CDR1 SEHNR and CDR2 FQNEAQ (reference sequence). This chain's CDR3 is CASSSRGLVYGANVLTF. CDR3 coding DNA: TGTGCCAGCAGCTCGCGGGGACTAGTGTATGGGGCCAACGTCCTGACTTTC. Full variable domain (remainder filled in from reference TRBV7-9 and TRBJ2-6): DTGVSQNPRHKITKRGQNVTFRCDPISEHNRLYWYRQTLGQGPEFLTYFQNEAQLEKSRLLSDRFSAERPKGSFSTLEIQRTEQGDSAMYLCASSSRGLVYGANVLTFGAGSRLTVL.

This clone has more than one count but fewer than ten. The chain employs TRBV7-2 and TRBJ2-2; 11 positions agree with TRBD1. Germline V lookup: CDR1 SGHTA, CDR2 FQGNSA. Trimming cost V 8 bases and J 6 bases; bases outside gene matches: 8. The CDR3 spans 15 residues. The CDR3 loop reads CASLRTGGAPGELFF. Written as DNA, the CDR3 is TGTGCCAGCTTAAGGACAGGGGGCGCCCCCGGGGAGCTGTTTTTT.

This clone appeared a few times. The rearrangement uses TRBV19 and TRBJ1-2; a possible D gene is TRBD1 (6 bases). The CDR3 totals 15 residues. V lost 6 bases and J lost 3, with 17 bases in between. Germline CDR1 is LNHDA and CDR2 is SQIVND (reference sequence). The CDR3 sequence is CASRRIPGQDYGYTF. CDR3 sequence (DNA): TGTGCCAGTAGACGTATTCCGGGACAAGACTATGGCTACACCTTC.

CDR3 amino acids: CASSLAWGSRVNEQFF. CDR3 DNA: TGCGCCAGCAGCCTAGCGTGGGGCAGCCGAGTTAATGAGCAGTTCTTC. The chain carries TRBV5-1 and TRBJ2-1; D perhaps matches TRBD2 (6 bases). CDR1 is SGHRS and CDR2 is YFSETQ in the germline V gene. V was clipped by 4 bases and J by 7 bases, with 21 bases between them. The CDR3 has 16 amino acids.

This clone was detected only a few times. V gene TRBV15 combines with J gene TRBJ2-1; D is possibly TRBD2 (7 bases). Germline V gene data show CDR1 as LNHNV and CDR2 as YYDKDF (reference sequence). This CDR3 has 16 residues. V gave up 1 base and J gave up 6 bases, with 16 bases separating them. The CDR3, as DNA: TGTGCCACCAGCAGAGTGCGGGGGCTAGCGGTCAATGAGCAGTTCTTC. This translates into CATSRVRGLAVNEQFF.

This clone appeared a few times. This chain uses TRBV10-3 with TRBJ2-3; TRBD2 is a possible D gene (6 bases). The CDR3 covers 13 residues. The germline V and J ends were trimmed by 9 bases and 6 bases, with 16 bases remaining between them. Germline V CDR1 and CDR2: ENHRY, SYGVKD. CDR3 coding DNA: TGTGCCATGCGTGGGGGGACGGTTGATACGCAGTATTTT. Residues: CAMRGGTVDTQYF.

The genes are TRBV30 and TRBJ1-1; possible D gene TRBD1, 5 bases. V shed 0 bases and J shed 4 bases, with 12 bases lying between them. The V gene's germline CDR1 is GTSNPN and CDR2 SVGIG (reference sequence). The CDR3 length is 14 residues. CDR3 protein: CAWSVRPGGTEAFF. The DNA for the CDR3 is TGTGCCTGGAGTGTACGTCCGGGGGGCACTGAAGCTTTCTTT.

This clone was seen a few times. The J gene is TRBJ2-7, the V gene TRBV2; tentative D call: TRBD1 (5 bases). The germline CDR1 and CDR2 sequences are SNHLY and FYNNEI. This CDR3 contains 13 residues. V was trimmed by 6 bases and J by 3 bases, leaving 12 bases between them. Written as DNA, the CDR3 is TGTGCCAGCAGGACAGTTTGGGTCTACGAGCAGTACTTC. Encoded protein: CASRTVWVYEQYF. Combining the CDR3 with reference TRBV2 and TRBJ2-7 gives the whole variable domain EPEVTQTPSHQVTQMGQEVILRCVPISNHLYFYWYRQILGQKVEFLVSFYNNEISEKSEIFDDQFSVERPDGSNFTLKIRSTKLEDSAMYFCASRTVWVYEQYFGPGTRLTVT.

This clone was found a few times. The chain combines TRBV5-1 with TRBJ1-1; 7 nucleotides match TRBD1. This CDR3 has 14 residues. CDR1 is SGHRS, CDR2 YFSETQ, per germline. Trimming cost V 4 bases and J 5 bases; bases outside gene matches: 8. The CDR3 coding sequence is TGCGCCAGCAGCCTGGGGACAGAACGGACTGAAGCTTTCTTT. Protein product: CASSLGTERTEAFF.

The chain combines TRBV25-1 with TRBJ2-5; 8 bases align to TRBD1. The ends lost 0 bases at V and 4 bases at J; junction bases unmatched: 10. Germline V CDR1 and CDR2: MGHDK, SYGVNS. This CDR3 has 17 amino acids. CDR3 sequence (DNA): TGTGCCAGCAGTGAATATAGAGACAGGGGATTCGGAGAGACCCAGTACTTC. This sequence encodes CASSEYRDRGFGETQYF.

The chain is built from TRBV19 and TRBJ2-7, with a weak D call TRBD2 (5 bases). This CDR3 is 15 amino acids long. CDR1 and CDR2 (germline): LNHDA, SQIVND (reference sequence). Trimming took 3 bases from V and 7 from J, leaving 19 bases between them. The CDR3 DNA is TGTGCCAGTAGTATGCACCGGCGGCCACCGGGAGAGCAGTACTTC. Protein sequence: CASSMHRRPPGEQYF.

The chain combines TRBV11-2 with TRBJ2-1, with 13 positions matching TRBD2. The V segment lost 3 bases and the J segment 4 bases; nucleotides outside the gene matches: 3. Germline CDR1 and CDR2: SGHAT and FQNNGV. CDR3 length: 16 residues. DNA of the CDR3: TGTGCCAGCAGCTTGACTAGCGGGAGGTTTTACAATGAGCAGTTCTTC. It specifies CASSLTSGRFYNEQFF.

The V gene is TRBV27, the J gene TRBJ1-2; the match to TRBD1 covers 7 bases. Losses at the gene ends were 6 bases for V and 8 bases for J; bases not matched to a gene: 15. Germline CDR1 reads MNHEY; CDR2 reads SMNVEV (reference sequence). The CDR3 consists of 15 residues. For the CDR3, the DNA is TGTGCCAGCAGCTACTCTGGAGACAGGGAGGTCGGCTACACCTTC. Its protein product is CASSYSGDREVGYTF.

The V call is TRBV5-6, the J call TRBJ2-5; TRBD1 is a possible D gene (6 bases). CDR1 and CDR2 (germline): SGHDT, YYEEEE. V was cut by 1 base and J by 4 bases, with 8 bases left in between. This CDR3 spans 13 amino acids. The CDR3 DNA is TGTGCCAGCAGCTTGCTGGGGGCAGAGACCCAGTACTTC. It codes for CASSLLGAETQYF. Full variable domain (remainder filled in from reference TRBV5-6 and TRBJ2-5): DAGVTQSPTHLIKTRGQQVTLRCSPKSGHDTVSWYQQALGQGPQFIFQYYEEEERQRGNFPDRFSGHQFPNYSSELNVNALLLGDSALYLCASSLLGAETQYFGPGTRLLVL.

The V gene is TRBV15, the J gene TRBJ2-3; 8 bases are a match to TRBD2. This CDR3 has 18 residues. The V gene's germline CDR1 is LNHNV and CDR2 YYDKDF (reference sequence). Germline trimming cut 2 bases from V and 5 bases from J; bases unmatched to any gene: 15. DNA for the CDR3: TGTGCCACCAGCAGACCCCCGGGAGTAGCGGGATCGGTAGATACGCAGTATTTT. Translation gives CATSRPPGVAGSVDTQYF.

The V and J genes are TRBV9 and TRBJ2-1; possibly TRBD2 for D (5 bases). This CDR3 comprises 12 residues. V was clipped by 1 base and J by 7 bases, with 6 bases between them. Germline values: CDR1 SGDLS, CDR2 YYNGEE. The CDR3 DNA reads as TGTGCCAGCAGCGTAACGGGGAATGAGCAGTTCTTC. It codes for CASSVTGNEQFF.

This clone was counted a few times. This rearrangement joins TRBV5-6 to TRBJ2-7; D remains ambiguous. CDR3 length: 16 amino acids. Trimming stripped 4 bases from V and 4 bases from J, with 21 bases between. From germline, CDR1 is SGHDT and CDR2 YYEEEE. The CDR3 nucleotides read TGTGCCAGCAGCATAAGCCAGCGAAGAAGGCAGTACGAGCAGTACTTC. It codes for CASSISQRRRQYEQYF.

The rearrangement uses TRBV5-1 and TRBJ1-2, with TRBD1 matching 7 bases. V dropped 4 bases and J dropped 7; count of bases not matched to a gene: 7. The CDR3 has 13 amino acids. Germline V gene lookup returns CDR1 SGHRS and CDR2 YFSETQ. The CDR3 spells CASSEPGGSGYTF. DNA for the CDR3: TGCGCCAGCAGCGAGCCAGGGGGGAGTGGCTACACCTTC.

This clone was counted between two and nine times. The DNA for the CDR3 is TGTGCCAGCAGCCAAGATGTCCGCGCCTACGAGCAGTACTTC. Encoded protein: CASSQDVRAYEQYF. V and J are TRBV4-2 and TRBJ2-7, with D uncertain. Trimming removed 0 bases from V and 2 bases from J, with 8 bases in between. Germline CDR1 reads LGHNA; CDR2 reads YNFKEQ. This CDR3 comprises 14 residues.

This clone was seen only a few times. Additional DNA sequences in this sample encode the identical CDR3. This chain links TRBV18 with TRBJ2-7; D unclear. CDR1 is KGHSH and CDR2 is LQKENI in the germline V gene. CDR3 length: 13 residues. Trimming took 1 base from V and 0 from J, leaving 4 bases between them. The CDR3 here is CASSPRDSYEQYF. CDR3 nucleotides: TGTGCCAGCTCACCACGCGACTCCTACGAGCAGTACTTC.

This clone was seen a few times. The chain recombines TRBV30 with TRBJ2-7; D possibly corresponds to TRBD2 (5 bases). Deletions cut 0 bases from V and 5 bases from J, with 11 bases between. This CDR3 contains 13 residues. The germline V gene has CDR1 GTSNPN and CDR2 SVGIG (reference sequence). The CDR3 DNA follows: TGTGCCTGGAGTGTTAATCGAGCGGACGAGCAGTACTTC. Amino acid sequence: CAWSVNRADEQYF.

The J gene is TRBJ2-1, the V gene TRBV11-2; TRBD2 matches 11 bases. With 4 bases clipped from V and 6 bases from J, the junction kept 5 bases outside the gene matches. There are 15 residues in the CDR3. In germline, CDR1 is SGHAT, CDR2 FQNNGV. CDR3 coding DNA: TGTGCCAGCAGCTCCACTAGCGGGAGTTTCAATGAGCAGTTCTTC. Its protein is CASSSTSGSFNEQFF.

This clone has more than one count but fewer than ten. The rearrangement joins TRBV7-9 to TRBJ1-4, with D tentatively TRBD1 (6 bases). The ends were cut back, 5 bases at V and 0 bases at J, with 16 bases in the middle. CDR1 is SEHNR and CDR2 is FQNEAQ in the germline V gene (reference sequence). The CDR3 has 17 amino acids. The CDR3: CASSRESGESTNEKLFF. As DNA, the CDR3 is TGTGCCAGCAGCCGCGAATCAGGGGAGTCAACTAATGAAAAACTGTTTTTT.

This rearrangement joins TRBV5-1 to TRBJ2-2; possibly TRBD2 for D (5 bases). Germline V CDR1 and CDR2: SGHRS, YFSETQ. The CDR3 runs 14 residues. V dropped 2 bases and J dropped 7 bases, with 12 bases sitting between them. This CDR3 is CASSFREWIGELFF. In nucleotides, the CDR3 is TGCGCCAGCAGCTTCCGGGAATGGATCGGGGAGCTGTTTTTT. The complete variable domain, with remaining parts taken from reference TRBV5-1 and TRBJ2-2, reads KAGVTQTPRYLIKTRGQQVTLSCSPISGHRSVSWYQQTPGQGLQFLFEYFSETQRNKGNFPGRFSGRQFSNSRSEMNVSTLELGDSALYLCASSFREWIGELFFGEGSRLTVL.

The chain couples TRBV30 to TRBJ1-4; 7 nucleotides line up with TRBD1. V trimming: 5 bases; J trimming: 5 bases; junction bases outside the gene matches: 5. CDR1 and CDR2 (germline): GTSNPN, SVGIG (reference sequence). There are 13 residues in the CDR3. CDR3: CAWATGRNEKLFF. The CDR3 nucleotides read TGTGCCTGGGCGACAGGGAGGAATGAAAAACTGTTTTTT.

This chain uses TRBV5-5 with TRBJ1-2; D is unresolved. Trimming shortened V by 0 bases and J by 4 bases, and 10 bases separated the two germline ends. The length of the CDR3 is 14 residues. Germline CDR1 SGHKS, CDR2 YYEKEE (reference sequence). The CDR3, as DNA: TGTGCCAGCAGCTTGGGTGGCAGTGGCTATGGCTACACCTTC. Its translation: CASSLGGSGYGYTF.

V and J are TRBV18 and TRBJ2-7, with D possibly TRBD1 on 6 matching bases. CDR3 length equals 13 residues. CDR1 is KGHSH, CDR2 LQKENI, per germline. Trimming removed 1 base from V and 6 bases from J, with 10 bases in between. CDR3 DNA sequence: TGTGCCAGCTCACCACGGACAGCAGGCGAGCAGTACTTC. This translates into CASSPRTAGEQYF.